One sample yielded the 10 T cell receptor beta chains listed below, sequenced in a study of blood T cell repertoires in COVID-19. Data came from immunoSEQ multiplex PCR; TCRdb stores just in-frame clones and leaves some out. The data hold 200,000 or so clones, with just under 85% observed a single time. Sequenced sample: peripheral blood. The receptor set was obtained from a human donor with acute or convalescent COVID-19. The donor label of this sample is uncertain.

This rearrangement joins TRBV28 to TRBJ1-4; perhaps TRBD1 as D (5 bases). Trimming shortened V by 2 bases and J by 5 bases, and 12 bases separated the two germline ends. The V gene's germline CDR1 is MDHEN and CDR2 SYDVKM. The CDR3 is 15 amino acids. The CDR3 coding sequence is TGTGCCAGCAGTTTAGGTGGGGGGAGGAATGAAAAACTGTTTTTT. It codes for CASSLGGGRNEKLFF.

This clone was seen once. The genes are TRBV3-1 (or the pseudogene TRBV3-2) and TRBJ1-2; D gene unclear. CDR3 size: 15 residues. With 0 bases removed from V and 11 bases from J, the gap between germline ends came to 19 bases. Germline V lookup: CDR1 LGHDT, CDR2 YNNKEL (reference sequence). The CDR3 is CASSQDRRSNSLYTF. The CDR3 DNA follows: TGTGCCAGCAGCCAAGATCGGAGGTCCAATAGCCTATACACCTTC.

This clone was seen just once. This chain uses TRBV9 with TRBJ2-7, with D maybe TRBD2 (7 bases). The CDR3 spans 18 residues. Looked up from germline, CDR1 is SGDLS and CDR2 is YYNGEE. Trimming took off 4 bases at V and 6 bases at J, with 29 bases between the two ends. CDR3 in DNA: TGTGCCAGCAGCTCAAGCCCCTTGGGGGGGCTCGGTGCCTCCGAGCAGTACTTC. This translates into CASSSSPLGGLGASEQYF.

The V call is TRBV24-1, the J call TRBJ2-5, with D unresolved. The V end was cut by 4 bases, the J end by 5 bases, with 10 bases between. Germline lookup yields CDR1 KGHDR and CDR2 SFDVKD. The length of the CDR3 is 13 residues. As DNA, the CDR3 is TGTGCCACCAGTGACCCCGTCAGGGAGACCCAGTACTTC. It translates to CATSDPVRETQYF.

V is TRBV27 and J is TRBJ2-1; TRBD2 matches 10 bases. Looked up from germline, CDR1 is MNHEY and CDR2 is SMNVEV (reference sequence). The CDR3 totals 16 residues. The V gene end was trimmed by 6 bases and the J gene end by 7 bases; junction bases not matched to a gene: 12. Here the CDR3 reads CASRAGLAPGGNEQFF. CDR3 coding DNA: TGTGCCAGCAGAGCGGGACTAGCGCCTGGGGGTAATGAGCAGTTCTTC.

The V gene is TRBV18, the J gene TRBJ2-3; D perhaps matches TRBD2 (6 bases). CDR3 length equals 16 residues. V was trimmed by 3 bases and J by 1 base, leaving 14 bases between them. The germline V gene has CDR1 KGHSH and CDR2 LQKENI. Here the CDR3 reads CASSPIGGQGTDTQYF. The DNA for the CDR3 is TGTGCCAGCTCACCTATCGGGGGTCAAGGCACAGATACGCAGTATTTT.

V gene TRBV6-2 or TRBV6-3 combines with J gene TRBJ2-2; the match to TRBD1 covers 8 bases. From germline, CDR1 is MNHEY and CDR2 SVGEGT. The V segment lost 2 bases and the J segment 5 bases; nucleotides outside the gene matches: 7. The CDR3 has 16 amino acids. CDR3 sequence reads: CASSYRRTGMTGELFF. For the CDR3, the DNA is TGTGCCAGCAGTTACCGTAGGACAGGGATGACCGGGGAGCTGTTTTTT.

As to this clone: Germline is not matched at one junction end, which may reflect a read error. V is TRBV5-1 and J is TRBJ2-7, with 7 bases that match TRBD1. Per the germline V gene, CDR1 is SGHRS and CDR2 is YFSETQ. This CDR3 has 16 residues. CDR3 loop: CASRLGSFEPGGEQYF. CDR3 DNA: TGCGCCAGCAGGTTGGGGTCTTTCGAGCCAGGGGGCGAGCAGTACTTC.

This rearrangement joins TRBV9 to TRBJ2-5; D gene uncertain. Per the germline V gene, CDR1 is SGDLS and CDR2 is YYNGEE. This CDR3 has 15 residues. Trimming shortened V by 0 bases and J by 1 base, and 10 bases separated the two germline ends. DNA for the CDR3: TGTGCCAGCAGCGTAGGATCTGCGGCCCAAGAGACCCAGTACTTC. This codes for CASSVGSAAQETQYF.

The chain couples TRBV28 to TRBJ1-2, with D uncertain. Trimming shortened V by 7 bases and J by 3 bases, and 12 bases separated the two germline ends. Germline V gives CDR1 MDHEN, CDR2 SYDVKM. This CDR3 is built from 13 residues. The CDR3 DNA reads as TGTGCCAGCACCACGGGTAGAGACTATGGCTACACCTTC. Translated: CASTTGRDYGYTF.